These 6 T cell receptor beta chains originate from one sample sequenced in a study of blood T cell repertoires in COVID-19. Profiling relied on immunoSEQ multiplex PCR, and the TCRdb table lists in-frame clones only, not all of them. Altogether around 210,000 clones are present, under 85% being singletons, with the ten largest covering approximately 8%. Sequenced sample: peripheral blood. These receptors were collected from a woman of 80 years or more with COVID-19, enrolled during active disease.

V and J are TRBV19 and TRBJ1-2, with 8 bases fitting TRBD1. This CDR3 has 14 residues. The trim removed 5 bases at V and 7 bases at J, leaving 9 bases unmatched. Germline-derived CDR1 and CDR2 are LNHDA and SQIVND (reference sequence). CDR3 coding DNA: TGTGCCAGTAGTGTTAGGACAGGGAGTCTTGGCTACACCTTC. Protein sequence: CASSVRTGSLGYTF.

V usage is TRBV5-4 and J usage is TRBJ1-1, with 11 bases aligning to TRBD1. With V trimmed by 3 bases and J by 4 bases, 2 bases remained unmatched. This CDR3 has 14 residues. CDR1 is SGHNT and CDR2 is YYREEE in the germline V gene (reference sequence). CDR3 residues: CASSWGTGGTEAFF. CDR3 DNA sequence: TGTGCCAGCAGCTGGGGGACAGGGGGCACTGAAGCTTTCTTT.

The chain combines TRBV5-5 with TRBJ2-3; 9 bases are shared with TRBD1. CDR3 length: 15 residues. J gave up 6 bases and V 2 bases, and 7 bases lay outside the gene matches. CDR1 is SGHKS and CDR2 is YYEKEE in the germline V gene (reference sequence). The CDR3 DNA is TGTGCCAGCAGCTTAACGGGACAGGGTGCCGATACGCAGTATTTT. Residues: CASSLTGQGADTQYF.

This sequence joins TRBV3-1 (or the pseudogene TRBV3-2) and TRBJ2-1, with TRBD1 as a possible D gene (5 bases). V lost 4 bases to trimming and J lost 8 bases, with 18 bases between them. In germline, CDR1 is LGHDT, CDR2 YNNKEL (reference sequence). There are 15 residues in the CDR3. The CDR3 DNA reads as TGTGCCAGCAGCCCCCCTGGGGCCCTAGGGGATGAGCAGTTCTTC. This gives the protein CASSPPGALGDEQFF.

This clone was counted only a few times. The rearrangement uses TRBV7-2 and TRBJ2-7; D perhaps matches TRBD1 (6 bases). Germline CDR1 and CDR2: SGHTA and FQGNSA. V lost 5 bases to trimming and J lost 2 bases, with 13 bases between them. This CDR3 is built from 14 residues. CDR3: CASSTGTATYEQYF. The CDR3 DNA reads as TGTGCCAGCAGCACAGGGACGGCGACCTACGAGCAGTACTTC.

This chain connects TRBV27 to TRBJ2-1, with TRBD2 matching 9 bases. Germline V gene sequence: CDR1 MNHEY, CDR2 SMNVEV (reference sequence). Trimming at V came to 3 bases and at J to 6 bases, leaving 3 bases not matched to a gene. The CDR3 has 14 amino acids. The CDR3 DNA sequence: TGTGCCAGCAGTTTCCTAGCGGGGCTCAATGAGCAGTTCTTC. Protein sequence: CASSFLAGLNEQFF.